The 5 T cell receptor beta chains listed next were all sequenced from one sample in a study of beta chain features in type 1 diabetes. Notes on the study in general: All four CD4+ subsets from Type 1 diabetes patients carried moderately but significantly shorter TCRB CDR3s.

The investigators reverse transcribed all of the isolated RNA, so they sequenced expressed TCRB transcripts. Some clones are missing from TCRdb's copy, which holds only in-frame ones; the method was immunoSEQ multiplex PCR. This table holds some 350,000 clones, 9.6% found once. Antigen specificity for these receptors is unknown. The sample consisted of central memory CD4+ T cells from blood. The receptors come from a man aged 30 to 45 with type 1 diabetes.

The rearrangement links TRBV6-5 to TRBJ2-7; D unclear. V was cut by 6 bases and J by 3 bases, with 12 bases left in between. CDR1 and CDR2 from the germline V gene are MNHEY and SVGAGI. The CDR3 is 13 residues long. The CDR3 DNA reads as TGTGCCAGCAGGCAAAGCTTAGACTACGAGCAGTACTTC. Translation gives CASRQSLDYEQYF.

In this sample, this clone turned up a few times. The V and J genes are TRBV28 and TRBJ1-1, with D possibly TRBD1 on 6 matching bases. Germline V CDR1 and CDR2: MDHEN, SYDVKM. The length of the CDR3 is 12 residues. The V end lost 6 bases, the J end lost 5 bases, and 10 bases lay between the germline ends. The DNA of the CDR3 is TGTGCCAGCAGCTGGACAGTGACTGAAGCTTTCTTT. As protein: CASSWTVTEAFF.

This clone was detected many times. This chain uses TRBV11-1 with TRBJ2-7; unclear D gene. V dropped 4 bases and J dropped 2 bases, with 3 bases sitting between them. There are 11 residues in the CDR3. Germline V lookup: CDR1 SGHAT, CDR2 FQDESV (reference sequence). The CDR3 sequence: CASSSAYEQYF. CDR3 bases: TGTGCCAGCAGCTCCGCCTACGAGCAGTACTTC.

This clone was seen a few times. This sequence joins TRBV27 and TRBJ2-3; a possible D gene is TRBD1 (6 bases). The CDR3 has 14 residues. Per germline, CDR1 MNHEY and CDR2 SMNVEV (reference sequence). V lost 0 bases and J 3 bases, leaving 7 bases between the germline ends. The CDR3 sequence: CASSLSDSTDTQYF. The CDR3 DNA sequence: TGTGCCAGCAGTTTATCGGACAGTACAGATACGCAGTATTTT.

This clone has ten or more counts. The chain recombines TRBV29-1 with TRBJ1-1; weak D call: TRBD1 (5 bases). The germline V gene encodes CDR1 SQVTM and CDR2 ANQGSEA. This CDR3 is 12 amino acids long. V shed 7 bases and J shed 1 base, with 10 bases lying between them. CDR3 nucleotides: TGCAGCGCCGGTGACAGGAACACTGAAGCTTTCTTT. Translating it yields CSAGDRNTEAFF. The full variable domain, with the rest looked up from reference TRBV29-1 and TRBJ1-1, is SAVISQKPSRDICQRGTSLTIQCQVDSQVTMMFWYRQQPGQSLTLIATANQGSEATYESGFVIDKFPISRPNLTFSTLTVSNMSPEDSSIYLCSAGDRNTEAFFGQGTRLTVV.